This T cell receptor beta chain was observed in a study of T cell changes during pregnancy in multiple sclerosis. The protocol was immunoSEQ multiplex PCR, while the TCRdb copy is restricted to in-frame clones and leaves out a portion. This table holds tens of thousands of clones, almost 95% found once. The source of this sequence is a female donor in good health, enrolled as a control in a pregnancy study. This sample comprised peripheral blood, obtained in the third trimester of pregnancy.

In DNA form, the CDR3 reads TGTGCCAGCAGGAACAGAGCAACTAATGAAAAACTGTTTTTT. Translation: CASRNRATNEKLFF. V is TRBV27 and J is TRBJ1-4; no reliable D call. V was pared by 6 bases and J by 0 bases, with 8 bases between. There are 14 residues in the CDR3. Germline V lookup: CDR1 MNHEY, CDR2 SMNVEV (reference sequence). The variable domain in full, completed from reference TRBV27 and TRBJ1-4, reads EAQVTQNPRYLITVTGKKLTVTCSQNMNHEYMSWYRQDPGLGLRQIYYSMNVEVTDKGDVPEGYKVSRKEKRNFPLILESPSPNQTSLYFCASRNRATNEKLFFGSGTQLSVL.